These 2 T cell receptor beta chains came from one sample sequenced in a study of shared clonotypes between healthy human individuals. Data came from immunoSEQ multiplex PCR; TCRdb stores just in-frame clones and leaves some out. The profile shows around 750,000 clones, around 67% of them singletons. Sequenced sample: memory CD4+ T cells sorted from blood. Regarding subset: CD45RA-negative fraction. These receptors all stem from a woman under 40 in good health.

The chain uses TRBV5-6 and TRBJ2-1; TRBD1 matches 7 bases. V trimming: 4 bases; J trimming: 3 bases; junction bases outside the gene matches: 7. The length of the CDR3 is 15 residues. The germline CDR1 and CDR2 sequences are SGHDT and YYEEEE. CDR3 bases: TGTGCCAGCAGCCGCCTCGACAGGGACTACAATGAGCAGTTCTTC. Its translation is CASSRLDRDYNEQFF.

This chain joins TRBV6-1 and TRBJ2-1, with 7 bases matching TRBD2. From germline, CDR1 is MNHNS and CDR2 SASEGT. The CDR3 spans 15 residues. V lost 4 bases to trimming and J lost 8 bases; unmatched junction nucleotides: 11. In DNA form, the CDR3 reads TGTGCCAGCAGTGGTTTGGGAGGGCCTTGGTATGAGCAGTTCTTC. Translated, it gives CASSGLGGPWYEQFF.